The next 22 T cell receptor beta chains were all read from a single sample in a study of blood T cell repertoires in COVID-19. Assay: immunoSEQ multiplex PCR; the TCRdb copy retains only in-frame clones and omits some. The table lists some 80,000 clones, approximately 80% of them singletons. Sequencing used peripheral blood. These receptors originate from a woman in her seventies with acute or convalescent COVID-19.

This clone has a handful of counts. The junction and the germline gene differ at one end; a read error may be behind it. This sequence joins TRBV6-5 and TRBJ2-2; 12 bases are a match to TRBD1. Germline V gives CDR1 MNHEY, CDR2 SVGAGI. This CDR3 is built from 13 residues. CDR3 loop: CGTGGGGTGELFF. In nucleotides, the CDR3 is TGCGGGACAGGGGGCGGTGGCACCGGGGAGCTGTTTTTT.

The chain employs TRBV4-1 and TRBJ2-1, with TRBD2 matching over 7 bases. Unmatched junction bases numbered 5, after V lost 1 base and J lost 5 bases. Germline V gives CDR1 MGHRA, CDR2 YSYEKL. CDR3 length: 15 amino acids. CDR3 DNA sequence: TGCGCCAGCAGCCAAGTAGGACTAGGAGACAATGAGCAGTTCTTC. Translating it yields CASSQVGLGDNEQFF.

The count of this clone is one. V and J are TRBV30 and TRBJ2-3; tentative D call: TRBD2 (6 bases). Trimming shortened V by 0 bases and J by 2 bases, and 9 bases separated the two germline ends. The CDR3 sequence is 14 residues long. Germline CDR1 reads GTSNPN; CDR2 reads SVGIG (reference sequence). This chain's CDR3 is CAWSVLADTDTQYF. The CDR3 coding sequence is TGTGCCTGGAGTGTACTAGCTGACACAGATACGCAGTATTTT. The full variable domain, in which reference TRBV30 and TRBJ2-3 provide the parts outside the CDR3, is SQTIHQWPATLVQPVGSPLSLECTVEGTSNPNLYWYRQAAGRGLQLLFYSVGIGQISSEVPQNLSASRPQDRQFILSSKKLLLSDSGFYLCAWSVLADTDTQYFGPGTRLTVL.

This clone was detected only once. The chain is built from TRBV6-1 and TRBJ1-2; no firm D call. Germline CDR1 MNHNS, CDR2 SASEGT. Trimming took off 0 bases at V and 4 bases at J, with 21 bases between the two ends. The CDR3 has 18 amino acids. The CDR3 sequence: CASSEAEWKGLRGYGYTF. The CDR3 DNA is TGTGCCAGCAGTGAAGCAGAGTGGAAGGGCCTTCGGGGCTATGGCTACACCTTC.

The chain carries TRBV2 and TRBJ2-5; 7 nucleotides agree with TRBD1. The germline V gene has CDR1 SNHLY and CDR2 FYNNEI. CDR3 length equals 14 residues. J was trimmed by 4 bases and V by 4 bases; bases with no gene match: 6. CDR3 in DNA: TGTGCCAGCAGTGGACAGGGTGCGTCAGAGACCCAGTACTTC. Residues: CASSGQGASETQYF. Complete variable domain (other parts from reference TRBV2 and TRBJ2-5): EPEVTQTPSHQVTQMGQEVILRCVPISNHLYFYWYRQILGQKVEFLVSFYNNEISEKSEIFDDQFSVERPDGSNFTLKIRSTKLEDSAMYFCASSGQGASETQYFGPGTRLLVL.

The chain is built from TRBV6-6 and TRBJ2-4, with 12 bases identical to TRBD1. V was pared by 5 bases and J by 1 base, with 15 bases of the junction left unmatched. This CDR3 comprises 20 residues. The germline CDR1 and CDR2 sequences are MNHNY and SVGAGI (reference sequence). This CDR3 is CASSLRRGQGAVGAKNIQYF. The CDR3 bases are TGTGCCAGCAGTCTCCGCAGGGGACAGGGGGCCGTCGGGGCCAAAAACATTCAGTACTTC.

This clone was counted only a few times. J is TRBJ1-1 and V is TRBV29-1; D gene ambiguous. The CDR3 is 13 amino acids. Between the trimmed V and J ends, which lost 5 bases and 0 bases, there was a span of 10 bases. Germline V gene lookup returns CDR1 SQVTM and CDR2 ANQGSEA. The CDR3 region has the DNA TGCAGCGTTACTGTAAGCATGAACACTGAAGCTTTCTTT. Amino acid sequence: CSVTVSMNTEAFF.

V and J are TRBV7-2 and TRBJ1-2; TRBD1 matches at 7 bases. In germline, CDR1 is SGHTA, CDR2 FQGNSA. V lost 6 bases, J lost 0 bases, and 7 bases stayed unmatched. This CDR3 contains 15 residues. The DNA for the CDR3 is TGTGCCAGCAGTCCCAGGACAGGAGCTAACTATGGCTACACCTTC. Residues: CASSPRTGANYGYTF.

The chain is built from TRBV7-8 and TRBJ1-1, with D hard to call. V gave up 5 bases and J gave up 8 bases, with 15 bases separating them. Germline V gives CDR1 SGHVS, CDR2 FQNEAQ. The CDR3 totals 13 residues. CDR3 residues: CASSPISGAEAFF. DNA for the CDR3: TGTGCCAGCAGCCCGATCAGTGGAGCGGAAGCTTTCTTT.

The CDR3 DNA sequence: TGTGCCAGCAGCTCCGGACTAGCGGGGCACTACAATGAGCAGTTCTTC. Its translation: CASSSGLAGHYNEQFF. The genes are TRBV7-3 and TRBJ2-1; 12 bases agree with TRBD2. The trim removed 4 bases at V and 3 bases at J, leaving 4 bases unmatched. Per the germline V gene, CDR1 is SGHTA and CDR2 is FQGTGA. The CDR3 length is 16 residues. The full variable domain, with the rest looked up from reference TRBV7-3 and TRBJ2-1, is GAGVSQTPSNKVTEKGKYVELRCDPISGHTALYWYRQSLGQGPEFLIYFQGTGAADDSGLPNDRFFAVRPEGSVSTLKIQRTERGDSAVYLCASSSGLAGHYNEQFFGPGTRLTVL.

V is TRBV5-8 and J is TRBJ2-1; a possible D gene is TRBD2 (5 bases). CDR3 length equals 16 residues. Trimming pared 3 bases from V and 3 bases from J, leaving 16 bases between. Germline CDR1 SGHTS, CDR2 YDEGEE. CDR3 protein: CASSWETHLDYNEQFF. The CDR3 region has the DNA TGTGCCAGCAGCTGGGAGACTCACCTGGACTACAATGAGCAGTTCTTC. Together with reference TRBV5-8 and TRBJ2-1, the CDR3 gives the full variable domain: EAGVTQSPTHLIKTRGQQATLRCSPISGHTSVYWYQQALGLGLQFLLWYDEGEERNRGNFPPRFSGRQFPNYSSELNVNALELEDSALYLCASSWETHLDYNEQFFGPGTRLTVL.

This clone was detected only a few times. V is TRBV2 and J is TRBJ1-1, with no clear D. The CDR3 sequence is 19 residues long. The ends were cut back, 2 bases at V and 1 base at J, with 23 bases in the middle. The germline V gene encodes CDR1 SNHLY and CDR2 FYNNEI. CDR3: CASSEILTYRGFRNTEAFF. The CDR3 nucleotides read TGTGCCAGCAGTGAAATCCTAACTTATCGGGGTTTTAGGAACACTGAAGCTTTCTTT.

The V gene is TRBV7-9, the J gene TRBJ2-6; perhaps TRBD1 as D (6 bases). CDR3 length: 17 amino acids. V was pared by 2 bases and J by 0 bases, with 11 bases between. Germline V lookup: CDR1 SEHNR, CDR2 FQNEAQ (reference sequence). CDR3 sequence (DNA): TGTGCCAGCAGCTTATTAACAGGGAGCTCTGGGGCCAACGTCCTGACTTTC. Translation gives CASSLLTGSSGANVLTF.

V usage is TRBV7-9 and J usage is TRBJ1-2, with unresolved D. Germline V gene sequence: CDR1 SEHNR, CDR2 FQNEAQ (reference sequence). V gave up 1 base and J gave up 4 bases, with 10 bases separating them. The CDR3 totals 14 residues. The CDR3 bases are TGTGCCAGCAGCTTAGATCCCAGGTCCTATGGCTACACCTTC. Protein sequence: CASSLDPRSYGYTF.

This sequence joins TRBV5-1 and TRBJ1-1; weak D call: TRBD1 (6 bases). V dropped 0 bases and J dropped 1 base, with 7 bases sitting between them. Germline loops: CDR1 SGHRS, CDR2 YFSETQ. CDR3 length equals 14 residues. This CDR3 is CASSLETGNTEAFF. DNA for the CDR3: TGCGCCAGCAGCTTGGAGACAGGGAACACTGAAGCTTTCTTT.

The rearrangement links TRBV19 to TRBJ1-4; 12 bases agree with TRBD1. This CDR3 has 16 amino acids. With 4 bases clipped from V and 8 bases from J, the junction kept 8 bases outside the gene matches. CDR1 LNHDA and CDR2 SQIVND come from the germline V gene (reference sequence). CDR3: CASSTGTGGAGEKLFF. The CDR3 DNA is TGTGCCAGTAGTACCGGGACAGGGGGCGCAGGAGAAAAACTGTTTTTT.

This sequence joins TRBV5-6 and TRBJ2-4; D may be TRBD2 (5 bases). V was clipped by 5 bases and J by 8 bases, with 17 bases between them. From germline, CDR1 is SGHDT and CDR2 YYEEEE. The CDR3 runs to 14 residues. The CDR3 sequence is CASSDGLSYDIQYF. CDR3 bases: TGTGCCAGCAGTGATGGACTGAGTTATGACATTCAGTACTTC.

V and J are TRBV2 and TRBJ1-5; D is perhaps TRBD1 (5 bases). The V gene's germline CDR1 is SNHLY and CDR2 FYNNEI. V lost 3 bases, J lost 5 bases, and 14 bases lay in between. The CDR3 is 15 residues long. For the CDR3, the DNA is TGTGCCAGCAGTGACTCCGACAGCAAGTATCAGCCCCAGCATTTT. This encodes CASSDSDSKYQPQHF.

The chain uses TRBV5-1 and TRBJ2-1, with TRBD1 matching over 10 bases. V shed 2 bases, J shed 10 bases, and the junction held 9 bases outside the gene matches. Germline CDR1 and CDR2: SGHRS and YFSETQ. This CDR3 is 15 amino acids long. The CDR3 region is CASSFGTGVYVEQFF. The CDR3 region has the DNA TGCGCCAGCAGCTTTGGGACAGGGGTCTACGTGGAGCAGTTCTTC.

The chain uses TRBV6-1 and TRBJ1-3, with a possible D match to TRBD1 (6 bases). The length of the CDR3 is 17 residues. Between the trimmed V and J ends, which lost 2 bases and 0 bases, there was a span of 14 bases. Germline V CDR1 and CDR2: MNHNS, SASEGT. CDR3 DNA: TGTGCCAGCAGTGAAAGGGGGGGCCCCAACTCTGGAAACACCATATATTTT. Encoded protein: CASSERGGPNSGNTIYF.

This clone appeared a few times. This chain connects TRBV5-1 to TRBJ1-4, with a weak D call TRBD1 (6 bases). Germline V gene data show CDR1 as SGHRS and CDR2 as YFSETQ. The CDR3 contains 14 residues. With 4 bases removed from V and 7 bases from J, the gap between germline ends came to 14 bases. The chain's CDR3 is CASSAQGITEKLFF. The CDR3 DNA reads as TGCGCCAGCAGCGCCCAGGGGATAACTGAAAAACTGTTTTTT.

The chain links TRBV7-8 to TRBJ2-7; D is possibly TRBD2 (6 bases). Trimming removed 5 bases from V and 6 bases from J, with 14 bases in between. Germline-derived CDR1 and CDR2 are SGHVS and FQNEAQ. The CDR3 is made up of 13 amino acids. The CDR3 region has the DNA TGTGCCAGCAGCATAGGAACTAGCTCCGAGCAGTACTTC. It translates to CASSIGTSSEQYF.